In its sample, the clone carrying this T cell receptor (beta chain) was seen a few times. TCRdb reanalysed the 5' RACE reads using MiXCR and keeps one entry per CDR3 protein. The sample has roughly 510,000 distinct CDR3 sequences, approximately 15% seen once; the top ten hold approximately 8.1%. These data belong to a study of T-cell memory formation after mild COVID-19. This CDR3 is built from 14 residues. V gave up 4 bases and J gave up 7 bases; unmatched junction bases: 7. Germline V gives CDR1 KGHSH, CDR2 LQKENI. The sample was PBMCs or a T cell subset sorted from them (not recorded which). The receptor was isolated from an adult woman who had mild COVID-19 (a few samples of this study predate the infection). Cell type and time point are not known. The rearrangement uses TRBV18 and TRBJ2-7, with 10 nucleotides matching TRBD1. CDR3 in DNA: TGTGCCAGCTCACACTGGGACAGGGGCCGGGAGCAGTACTTC. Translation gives CASSHWDRGREQYF.